Listed below are T cell receptor beta chains from one sample, sequenced in a study of cytomegalovirus exposure and HLA in healthy donors. Repertoires were generated with immunoSEQ multiplex PCR, while TCRdb's copy carries only in-frame clones and drops some. In the table there are some 120,000 clones, roughly 90% of which are singletons. The source material was PBMCs. These TCRs come from a woman aged 18-29 years in good health and CMV-seronegative. Each CDR3 is given with its conserved first and last residue. Fields, in order: clone size, J gene, D gene, V gene, CDR3 protein, CDR3 DNA. A D gene is named only where the DNA matches it firmly. Clone size is shown for a subset of rows, as once, few, many or a class of expanded clone.

>.|TRBJ1-6|TRBD1|TRBV10-2
CASRKTGTAYNSPLHF
TGCGCCAGCAGGAAGACCGGGACAGCTTATAATTCACCCCTCCACTTT
>.|TRBJ2-1|TRBD2|TRBV7-3
CASSSLGLAGGGYNEQFF
TGTGCCAGCAGCTCCCTGGGACTAGCGGGAGGAGGATACAATGAGCAGTTCTTC
>.|TRBJ1-1|TRBD1|TRBV5-4
CASSRDRATEAFF
TGTGCCAGCAGCCGAGACAGGGCCACTGAAGCTTTCTTT
>.|TRBJ2-3|.|TRBV5-1
CASSGALSTDTQYF
TGCGCCAGCAGTGGGGCACTTAGCACAGATACGCAGTATTTT
>few|TRBJ2-5|.|TRBV2
CASPGGVGETQYF
TGTGCCAGCCCTGGAGGGGTCGGGGAGACCCAGTACTTC
>few|TRBJ1-1|.|TRBV6-5
CASSYLRVLNTEAFF
TGTGCCAGCAGTTACCTCCGGGTATTGAACACTGAAGCTTTCTTT
>.|TRBJ2-2|.|TRBV7-2
CASSREPQGAGELFF
TGTGCCAGCAGCAGGGAACCACAGGGCGCCGGGGAGCTGTTTTTT
>.|TRBJ1-5|.|TRBV9
CASSGGVGNQPQHF
TGTGCCAGCAGCGGAGGTGTGGGCAATCAGCCCCAGCATTTT
>.|TRBJ1-5|.|TRBV5-1
CASSFGGGSNQPQHF
TGCGCCAGCAGCTTCGGCGGGGGCAGCAATCAGCCCCAGCATTTT
>once|TRBJ2-5|.|TRBV19
CASTPGLGETQYF
TGTGCCAGTACCCCAGGGTTGGGAGAGACCCAGTACTTC
>once|TRBJ2-2|.|TRBV11-2
CASSLGLGAGELFF
TGTGCCAGCAGCTTAGGTCTGGGCGCCGGGGAGCTGTTTTTT
>.|TRBJ2-1|TRBD1|TRBV5-1
CASSLGQGVKNEQFF
TGCGCCAGCAGCTTGGGTCAGGGGGTGAAAAATGAGCAGTTCTTC
>.|TRBJ2-2|TRBD1|TRBV27
CASGQGAFNTGELFF
TGTGCCAGTGGACAGGGGGCGTTTAACACCGGGGAGCTGTTTTTT
>.|TRBJ1-6|.|TRBV9
CASSVADRNSPLHF
TGTGCCAGCAGCGTAGCCGACAGGAATTCACCCCTCCACTTT
>.|TRBJ2-3|TRBD1|TRBV18
CASSPRTGSRTDTQYF
TGTGCCAGCTCACCGAGGACAGGGTCGCGCACAGATACGCAGTATTTT
>.|TRBJ2-7|TRBD2|TRBV27
CASSPGTSGRYEQYF
TGTGCCAGCAGTCCAGGGACTAGCGGTCGCTACGAGCAGTACTTC
>.|TRBJ2-5|.|TRBV11-3
CASSLGLGQETQYF
TGTGCCAGCAGCTTAGGGCTAGGCCAAGAGACCCAGTACTTC
>.|TRBJ2-1|TRBD2|TRBV4-3
CASSLGTSGSNEQFF
TGCGCCAGCAGCCTTGGGACTAGCGGGAGTAATGAGCAGTTCTTC
>.|TRBJ2-7|TRBD2|TRBV27
CASSMTSGSGHEQYF
TGTGCCAGCAGCATGACTAGCGGGAGTGGGCACGAGCAGTACTTC
>.|TRBJ2-3|TRBD2|TRBV7-3
CASSPTGTSLTDTQYF
TGTGCCAGCAGCCCGACCGGGACTAGTCTCACAGATACGCAGTATTTT
>.|TRBJ2-7|.|TRBV7-8
CASRLIAASPYEQYF
TGTGCCAGCAGACTTATAGCGGCGTCCCCCTACGAGCAGTACTTC
>once|TRBJ2-4|.|TRBV11-2
CASSPVAKNIQYF
TGTGCCAGCAGCCCTGTAGCCAAAAACATTCAGTACTTC
>.|TRBJ2-7|.|TRBV18
CASSPGRGDRYEQYF
TGTGCCAGCTCACCGGGGAGGGGGGACAGGTACGAGCAGTACTTC
>.|TRBJ2-5|TRBD2|TRBV4-2
CASSPRTSGGQKETQYF
TGTGCCAGCAGCCCACGGACTAGCGGGGGACAGAAAGAGACCCAGTACTTC
>.|TRBJ2-3|TRBD2|TRBV10-2
CASSRTSGGDADTQYF
TGCGCCAGCAGCAGGACTAGCGGGGGGGACGCAGATACGCAGTATTTT
>.|TRBJ2-7|TRBD2|TRBV28
CASTSSTSGSPYF
TGTGCCAGCACCTCCTCTACTAGCGGGAGCCCGTACTTC
>.|TRBJ2-5|.|TRBV6-5
CASSTDLSSVETQYF
TGTGCCAGCTCCACAGATCTCAGTAGTGTGGAGACCCAGTACTTC
>.|TRBJ1-2|.|TRBV28
CASSPPPTGGYTF
TGTGCCAGCAGTCCACCGCCCACGGGAGGCTACACCTTC
>.|TRBJ2-1|TRBD2|TRBV4-1
CASSRPGLAEQFF
TGCGCCAGCAGCCGCCCGGGACTAGCTGAGCAGTTCTTC
>once|TRBJ1-3|TRBD1|TRBV28
CASSPQGQARHGNTIYF
TGTGCCAGCAGCCCACAAGGACAGGCCAGACACGGAAACACCATATATTTT
>.|TRBJ2-7|.|TRBV13
CASSYTYEQYF
TGTGCCAGCAGCTATACCTACGAGCAGTACTTC
>few|TRBJ1-1|.|TRBV10-3
CAILLVKPGYTEAFF
TGTGCCATCCTGCTCGTTAAACCAGGGTACACTGAAGCTTTCTTT
>.|TRBJ2-2|.|TRBV6-1
CASSDFGGTGELFF
TGTGCCAGCAGTGATTTTGGAGGTACCGGGGAGCTGTTTTTT
>once|TRBJ2-2|TRBD2|TRBV4-2
CASSSRTSGQGGELFF
TGTGCCAGCAGCTCCCGGACTAGCGGGCAGGGCGGGGAGCTGTTTTTT
>once|TRBJ2-1|TRBD2|TRBV9
CASSVEGLANAYNEQFF
TGTGCCAGCAGCGTAGAGGGACTAGCGAACGCATACAATGAGCAGTTCTTC
>.|TRBJ1-1|.|TRBV15
CATSRAGPVGAFF
TGTGCCACCAGCAGAGCTGGGCCAGTTGGGGCTTTCTTT
>.|TRBJ1-1|.|TRBV18
CASSPSGADGTEAFF
TGTGCCAGCTCACCGTCAGGAGCGGATGGGACTGAAGCTTTCTTT
>once|TRBJ1-4|TRBD1|TRBV7-6
CASSSRTGGVEKLFF
TGTGCCAGCAGCTCAAGGACAGGGGGCGTTGAAAAACTGTTTTTT
>.|TRBJ1-2|TRBD1|TRBV2
CASSGTGGYGYTF
TGTGCCAGCAGTGGGACAGGGGGCTATGGCTACACCTTC
>.|TRBJ2-7|TRBD2|TRBV6-5
CASRPSGHYEQYF
TGTGCCAGCAGGCCTAGCGGGCACTACGAGCAGTACTTC
>.|TRBJ1-5|.|TRBV5-5
CASSLAGNSNQPQHF
TGTGCCAGCAGCTTGGCAGGTAATAGCAATCAGCCCCAGCATTTT
>.|TRBJ1-1|.|TRBV14
CASSQAGASEAFF
TGTGCCAGCAGCCAAGCAGGCGCCAGTGAAGCTTTCTTT
>.|TRBJ2-7|.|TRBV5-6
CASSPDDSSYEQYF
TGTGCCAGCAGCCCGGACGACAGCTCCTACGAGCAGTACTTC
>.|TRBJ2-2|TRBD2|TRBV4-2
CASSQEGFASGGHNTGELFF
TGTGCCAGCAGCCAAGAAGGGTTTGCTAGCGGGGGGCACAACACCGGGGAGCTGTTTTTT
>.|TRBJ1-2|.|TRBV10-3
CAISGRPGGYTF
TGTGCCATCAGTGGGCGTCCGGGAGGCTACACCTTC
>once|TRBJ1-2|TRBD1|TRBV28
CATKTGTTYGYTF
TGTGCCACAAAGACAGGGACGACCTATGGCTACACCTTC
>.|TRBJ2-7|.|TRBV28
CASSLFWGSGSYEQYF
TGTGCCAGCAGTTTATTCTGGGGCTCGGGCTCCTACGAGCAGTACTTC
>.|TRBJ1-1|.|TRBV30
CAWTTENTEAFF
TGTGCCTGGACAACTGAGAACACTGAAGCTTTCTTT
>once|TRBJ1-5|TRBD1|TRBV28
CASSLRTGLQPQHF
TGTGCCAGCAGTTTACGGACAGGGCTTCAGCCCCAGCATTTT
>once|TRBJ1-4|.|TRBV5-6
CASSGERGHNEKLFF
TGTGCCAGCAGCGGTGAGAGGGGACATAATGAAAAACTGTTTTTT
>.|TRBJ2-1|TRBD2|TRBV11-3
CASSFAGRTSSDEQFF
TGTGCCAGCAGCTTCGCCGGTCGGACTAGCAGTGATGAGCAGTTCTTC
>.|TRBJ1-2|.|TRBV28
CASRTASNYGYTF
TGTGCCAGCCGGACAGCGAGTAACTATGGCTACACCTTC
>.|TRBJ2-1|.|TRBV4-1
CASSQVGGSYNEQFF
TGCGCCAGCAGCCAAGTAGGTGGGAGTTACAATGAGCAGTTCTTC